The 3 T cell receptor beta chains below were found in one sample sequenced in a study of cytomegalovirus exposure and HLA in healthy donors. This PCR relied on a set of 60 Vbeta primers and 13 Jbeta primers. Libraries were prepared by immunoSEQ multiplex PCR; TCRdb keeps only in-frame clonotypes and omits some of them. The profile shows over 200,000 clones, 77% of them singletons. Source material: PBMCs. Every receptor here comes from a woman in her fifties or sixties in good health and CMV-seropositive.

This clone was detected only a few times. This chain uses TRBV6-6 with TRBJ1-5, with a possible D match to TRBD1 (5 bases). Germline CDR1 and CDR2: MNHNY and SVGAGI (reference sequence). The CDR3 totals 13 residues. Trimming stripped 6 bases from V and 9 bases from J, with 15 bases between. The CDR3 reads CASSLGGVRPQHF. For the CDR3, the DNA is TGTGCCAGCAGCCTGGGGGGGGTTCGGCCCCAGCATTTT.

V and J are TRBV28 and TRBJ1-4; 10 positions agree with TRBD1. V lost 6 bases to trimming and J lost 7 bases; unmatched junction nucleotides: 2. The CDR3 is 13 residues long. The V gene's germline CDR1 is MDHEN and CDR2 SYDVKM. The CDR3 DNA reads as TGTGCCAGCAGGACAGGGGGCCTTGAAAAACTGTTTTTT. Its protein product is CASRTGGLEKLFF.

The V and J genes are TRBV7-9 and TRBJ1-4, with D possibly matching TRBD1 (5 bases). CDR3 length: 14 residues. Germline CDR1 is SEHNR and CDR2 is FQNEAQ (reference sequence). Trimming cost V 2 bases and J 10 bases, with 14 bases left between them. The CDR3, as DNA: TGTGCCAGCAGCTTATCTGCGGGGCAAGGAAAACTGTTTTTT. Its protein product is CASSLSAGQGKLFF.